The next 3 T cell receptor beta chains were all read from a single sample in a study of T cell changes during pregnancy in multiple sclerosis. The protocol was immunoSEQ multiplex PCR, while the TCRdb copy is restricted to in-frame clones and leaves out a portion. The sample includes tens of thousands of clones, 85% to 95% of them seen just once. This sample comprised peripheral blood, obtained before pregnancy. The source is a female donor with multiple sclerosis, enrolled in a pregnancy study.

This clone has a handful of counts. This chain links TRBV18 with TRBJ1-4; 9 bases fit TRBD1. V gave up 1 base and J gave up 8 bases; unmatched junction bases: 5. The CDR3 covers 15 residues. Germline lookup yields CDR1 KGHSH and CDR2 LQKENI. CDR3 in DNA: TGTGCCAGCTCACCACTGGGACAGGGCGAGGAAAAACTGTTTTTT. Amino acid sequence: CASSPLGQGEEKLFF. Filled out from reference TRBV18 and TRBJ1-4, the complete variable domain reads NAGVMQNPRHLVRRRGQEARLRCSPMKGHSHVYWYRQLPEEGLKFMVYLQKENIIDESGMPKERFSAEFPKEGPSILRIQQVVRGDSAAYFCASSPLGQGEEKLFFGSGTQLSVL.

V and J are TRBV7-9 and TRBJ2-7; 7 bases match TRBD2. Germline V CDR1 and CDR2: SEHNR, FQNEAQ (reference sequence). This CDR3 is 17 amino acids long. The V and J ends lost 6 bases and 1 base, in that order; junction bases with no gene match: 15. CDR3 amino acids: CASSHPLRGRASYEQYF. CDR3 sequence (DNA): TGTGCCAGCAGTCACCCCCTCCGGGGGAGGGCGTCCTACGAGCAGTACTTC.

The table lists this clone with a count of one. The gene calls are TRBV5-1 and TRBJ2-2, with 11 bases lining up with TRBD1. Trimming removed 4 bases from V and 7 bases from J; junction bases left unmatched: 9. The CDR3 length is 16 residues. Germline values: CDR1 SGHRS, CDR2 YFSETQ. As DNA, the CDR3 is TGCGCCAGCAGCAGGGAAGGGACAGGGGGAAACGGGGAGCTGTTTTTT. This codes for CASSREGTGGNGELFF.